The 25 T cell receptor beta chains listed next were all sequenced from one sample in a study of a mutant IDH1 vaccine in newly diagnosed glioma. The time point denotes: baseline, week 1 (first vaccination visit). Treatment given: pre-vaccination baseline after standard-of-care therapy. Profiled with immunoSEQ multiplex PCR; TCRdb holds only in-frame clones, not every one. The repertoire holds around 50,000 clones, with around 86% as singletons. The sample was PBMCs, taken from a glioma patient treated with radiotherapy, temozolomide or both. Source of these receptors: a middle-aged man with glioma.

The chain combines TRBV5-6 with TRBJ2-7, with 8 bases matching TRBD2. Trimming removed 4 bases from V and 13 bases from J; junction bases left unmatched: 13. CDR3 length: 13 amino acids. Per the germline V gene, CDR1 is SGHDT and CDR2 is YYEEEE. CDR3 residues: CASSPYGGERAYF. The CDR3 nucleotides read TGTGCCAGCAGCCCCTACGGGGGGGAGCGGGCTTACTTC.

The chain joins TRBV19 to TRBJ2-7, with D perhaps given as TRBD1 or TRBD2 (6 bases each). Trimming left V 4 bases short and J 6 bases short, with 19 bases between. CDR3 length equals 15 residues. The V gene's germline CDR1 is LNHDA and CDR2 SQIVND (reference sequence). CDR3 nucleotides: TGTGCCAGTAGTACACAAGGGGGGCCCAGCGGCGAGCAGTACTTC. This codes for CASSTQGGPSGEQYF.

This chain links TRBV9 with TRBJ2-3; TRBD1 aligns across 7 bases. With V trimmed by 4 bases and J by 2 bases, 10 bases remained unmatched. The CDR3 extends over 16 amino acids. The germline V gene encodes CDR1 SGDLS and CDR2 YYNGEE. The CDR3 is CASSRRTGELTDTQYF. The CDR3 nucleotides read TGTGCCAGCAGCAGGCGGACAGGTGAACTCACAGATACGCAGTATTTT. Complete variable domain (other parts from reference TRBV9 and TRBJ2-3): DSGVTQTPKHLITATGQRVTLRCSPRSGDLSVYWYQQSLDQGLQFLIQYYNGEERAKGNILERFSAQQFPDLHSELNLSSLELGDSALYFCASSRRTGELTDTQYFGPGTRLTVL.

The J gene is TRBJ2-3, the V gene TRBV5-1; the match to TRBD1 covers 8 bases. CDR3 length equals 14 residues. J was trimmed by 6 bases and V by 3 bases; bases with no gene match: 6. Germline-derived CDR1 and CDR2 are SGHRS and YFSETQ. CDR3 region: CASSSGDRFDTQYF. The CDR3 nucleotides are TGCGCCAGCAGCTCGGGGGACAGGTTTGATACGCAGTATTTT.

This clone has just one count. CDR3 nucleotide sequence: TGTGCCACCAGCAGAGTCGAGGGCTCCTCTGAAGCTTTCTTT. Encoded protein: CATSRVEGSSEAFF. The V and J genes are TRBV15 and TRBJ1-1; no clear D gene. Per germline, CDR1 LNHNV and CDR2 YYDKDF (reference sequence). The V gene lost 1 base and the J gene lost 6 bases, with 12 bases spanning the gap. The CDR3 consists of 14 residues.

The genes are TRBV9 and TRBJ2-1; TRBD1 matches at 8 bases. With V trimmed by 0 bases and J by 9 bases, 5 bases remained unmatched. This CDR3 has 14 amino acids. Germline V CDR1 and CDR2: SGDLS, YYNGEE. Written as DNA, the CDR3 is TGTGCCAGCAGCGTAGTTGACAGGGGTGCTGAGCAGTTCTTC. Translating it yields CASSVVDRGAEQFF. Based on the CDR3 plus reference TRBV9 and TRBJ2-1, the full variable domain is DSGVTQTPKHLITATGQRVTLRCSPRSGDLSVYWYQQSLDQGLQFLIQYYNGEERAKGNILERFSAQQFPDLHSELNLSSLELGDSALYFCASSVVDRGAEQFFGPGTRLTVL.

The chain employs TRBV19 and TRBJ1-1; possibly TRBD1 for D (6 bases). V lost 6 bases to trimming and J lost 1 base, with 18 bases between them. Germline loops: CDR1 LNHDA, CDR2 SQIVND (reference sequence). The CDR3 extends over 16 amino acids. The CDR3 nucleotides are TGTGCCAGTAGAGGGGGATCCGCTCGTCCGAACACTGAAGCTTTCTTT. Translation gives CASRGGSARPNTEAFF.

The J gene is TRBJ1-1, the V gene TRBV7-9, with D possibly being TRBD1 (6 bases). Germline lookup yields CDR1 SEHNR and CDR2 FQNEAQ (reference sequence). The CDR3 sequence is 13 residues long. V was clipped by 5 bases and J by 3 bases, with 10 bases between them. This CDR3 is CASSPRGYTEAFF. As DNA, the CDR3 is TGTGCCAGCAGCCCCAGGGGTTACACTGAAGCTTTCTTT.

The V and J genes are TRBV6-5 and TRBJ2-1, with 8 nucleotides matching TRBD2. The germline gives CDR1 MNHEY, CDR2 SVGAGI. J was trimmed by 10 bases and V by 6 bases; bases with no gene match: 5. This CDR3 spans 12 amino acids. This chain's CDR3 is CASSSGLAEQFF. In DNA form, the CDR3 reads TGTGCCAGCAGCTCCGGACTAGCCGAGCAGTTCTTC.

This sequence joins TRBV7-9 and TRBJ1-3; no clear D gene. The CDR3 runs 17 residues. CDR1 and CDR2 (germline): SEHNR, FQNEAQ (reference sequence). The germline V and J ends were trimmed by 5 bases and 0 bases, with 17 bases remaining between them. The CDR3 DNA is TGTGCCAGCAGCGGACGAAGCGTAACCTTCTCTGGAAACACCATATATTTT. This encodes CASSGRSVTFSGNTIYF.

The chain carries TRBV29-1 and TRBJ2-2; possible D gene TRBD1, 5 bases. The CDR3 covers 14 residues. Germline-derived CDR1 and CDR2 are SQVTM and ANQGSEA. The V and J ends lost 5 bases and 6 bases respectively, with 16 bases between them. The CDR3 spells CSVREGERAGELFF. CDR3 nucleotides: TGCAGCGTTCGTGAAGGGGAAAGGGCCGGGGAGCTGTTTTTT.

The count of this clone is one. This chain connects TRBV7-2 to TRBJ2-5, with D tentatively TRBD2 (6 bases). Germline loops: CDR1 SGHTA, CDR2 FQGNSA. This CDR3 has 13 residues. V lost 2 bases and J lost 5, with 9 bases in between. CDR3 in amino acids: CASSLPGVETQYF. CDR3 coding DNA: TGTGCCAGCAGCTTACCGGGAGTGGAGACCCAGTACTTC.

The chain links TRBV10-3 to TRBJ2-3; either TRBD1 or TRBD2 may fit D (5 bases each). This CDR3 is 13 amino acids long. Per germline, CDR1 ENHRY and CDR2 SYGVKD. V dropped 4 bases and J dropped 4 bases, with 9 bases sitting between them. In DNA form, the CDR3 reads TGTGCCATCAGTGCCAGGGAGTCAGATACGCAGTATTTT. Translated, it gives CAISARESDTQYF.

The chain couples TRBV5-6 to TRBJ2-3; tentative D call: TRBD1 (6 bases). Germline CDR1 is SGHDT and CDR2 is YYEEEE. V lost 2 bases and J lost 3, with 7 bases in between. The length of the CDR3 is 13 residues. The CDR3: CASSLRGTDTQYF. CDR3 sequence (DNA): TGTGCCAGCAGCTTAAGGGGGACAGATACGCAGTATTTT.

The chain's CDR3 is CASSQDGPDTQYF. The CDR3 bases are TGTGCCAGCAGCCAGGATGGACCAGATACGCAGTATTTT. V and J are TRBV4-2 and TRBJ2-3; D uncertain. The CDR3 sequence is 13 residues long. Trimming left V 3 bases short and J 4 bases short, with 8 bases between. Germline V gene sequence: CDR1 LGHNA, CDR2 YNFKEQ.

The chain combines TRBV19 with TRBJ2-7; possibly TRBD2 for D (6 bases). V lost 6 bases and J lost 0, with 18 bases in between. CDR1 is LNHDA and CDR2 is SQIVND in the germline V gene (reference sequence). The CDR3 covers 16 residues. As DNA, the CDR3 is TGTGCCAGTAGAGGGACTGGGCTAGCGTACTCCTACGAGCAGTACTTC. The encoded protein is CASRGTGLAYSYEQYF.

This clone came up once. The chain carries TRBV9 and TRBJ2-7; TRBD2 matches 8 bases. CDR3 length equals 14 residues. Germline V lookup: CDR1 SGDLS, CDR2 YYNGEE. J gave up 4 bases and V 3 bases, and 6 bases lay outside the gene matches. CDR3 coding DNA: TGTGCCAGCAGCGCAAGCGGGAGATGGTACGAGCAGTACTTC. Its translation: CASSASGRWYEQYF.

This chain links TRBV7-8 with TRBJ1-5; 8 positions match TRBD1. The CDR3 extends over 16 amino acids. Trimming took 1 base from V and 1 from J; bases not matched to a gene: 3. Germline values: CDR1 SGHVS, CDR2 FQNEAQ. The CDR3 bases are TGTGCCAGCAGCTTAGATCAGGGGGCCAGCAATCAGCCCCAGCATTTT. Encoded protein: CASSLDQGASNQPQHF.

V usage is TRBV15 and J usage is TRBJ2-1; 10 bases match TRBD1. The CDR3 extends over 15 amino acids. Per germline, CDR1 LNHNV and CDR2 YYDKDF (reference sequence). The junction had 8 bases not matched to a gene; V was cut back by 6 bases and J by 6 bases. The CDR3 loop is CATRTGTGVSNEQFF. The CDR3 coding sequence is TGTGCCACCAGAACCGGGACAGGGGTTTCCAATGAGCAGTTCTTC.

CDR3 loop: CASSSGTGRIQPQHF. The CDR3 DNA is TGTGCCAGCAGTTCTGGGACAGGTCGTATACAGCCCCAGCATTTT. V usage is TRBV28 and J usage is TRBJ1-5, with 8 bases fitting TRBD1. CDR3 length: 15 residues. Germline V lookup: CDR1 MDHEN, CDR2 SYDVKM. J was trimmed by 7 bases and V by 4 bases; bases with no gene match: 9.

This clone was seen a few times. This chain links TRBV4-1 with TRBJ1-5; unclear D gene. CDR1 and CDR2 from the germline V gene are MGHRA and YSYEKL. Trimming removed 1 base from V and 0 bases from J, with 7 bases in between. This CDR3 is 15 amino acids long. CDR3 in amino acids: CASSQVGLSNQPQHF. The CDR3 coding sequence is TGCGCCAGCAGCCAAGTTGGTCTTAGCAATCAGCCCCAGCATTTT.

A note on this clone: The junction departs from germline at one end; a sequencing error may be responsible. The V and J genes are TRBV14 and TRBJ2-7; possibly TRBD2 for D (6 bases). This CDR3 spans 12 amino acids. Germline values: CDR1 SGHDN, CDR2 FVKESK. The chain's CDR3 is CASSQGGSLADF. CDR3 in DNA: TGTGCCAGCAGCCAAGGGGGCTCACTAGCCGACTTC. Full variable domain (remainder filled in from reference TRBV14 and TRBJ2-7): EAGVTQFPSHSVIEKGQTVTLRCDPISGHDNLYWYRRVMGKEIKFLLHFVKESKQDESGMPNNRFLAERTGGTYSTLKVQPAELEDSGVYFCASSQGGSLADFGPGTRLTVT.

The chain recombines TRBV1 with TRBJ2-5; the D segment call TRBD2 is taken from the table without a DNA check. TRBV1 is a documented pseudogene. The CDR3 is 18 residues long. This CDR3 is CTSSRTPAYSDSQETQYF. The CDR3 region has the DNA TGCACCAGCAGCAGAACACCAGCCTATTCGGACTCCCAAGAGACCCAGTACTTC.

The rearrangement joins TRBV5-6 to TRBJ1-1; D gene unclear. Germline CDR1 reads SGHDT; CDR2 reads YYEEEE. The length of the CDR3 is 13 residues. V lost 4 bases and J 8 bases, leaving 15 bases between the germline ends. The CDR3 DNA reads TGTGCCAGCAGCCCCCGGACGGAGAGGGAAGCTTTCTTT. Translating it yields CASSPRTEREAFF.

This clone occurred once. The chain couples TRBV7-3 to TRBJ2-7; the match to TRBD1 covers 11 bases. V shed 5 bases, J shed 4 bases, and the junction held 7 bases outside the gene matches. Germline V gene data show CDR1 as SGHTA and CDR2 as FQGTGA. The CDR3 is made up of 15 amino acids. CDR3 amino acids: CASSRGGQGAYEQYF. In DNA, the CDR3 is TGTGCCAGCAGCAGAGGCGGACAGGGGGCTTACGAGCAGTACTTC.